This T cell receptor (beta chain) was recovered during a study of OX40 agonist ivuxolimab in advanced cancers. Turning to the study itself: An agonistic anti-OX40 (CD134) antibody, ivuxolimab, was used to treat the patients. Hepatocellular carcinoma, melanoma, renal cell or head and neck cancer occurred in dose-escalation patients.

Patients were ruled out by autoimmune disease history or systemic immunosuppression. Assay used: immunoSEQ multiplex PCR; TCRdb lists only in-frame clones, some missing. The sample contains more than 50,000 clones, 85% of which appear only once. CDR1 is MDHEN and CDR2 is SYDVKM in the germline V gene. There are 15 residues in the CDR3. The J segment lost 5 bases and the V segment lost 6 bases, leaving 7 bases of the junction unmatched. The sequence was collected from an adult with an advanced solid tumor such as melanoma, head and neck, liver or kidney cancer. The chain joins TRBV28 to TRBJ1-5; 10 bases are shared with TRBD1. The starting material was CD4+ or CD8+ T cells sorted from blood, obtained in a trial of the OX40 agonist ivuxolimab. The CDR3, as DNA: TGTGCCAGCAGCGAGGGGACAGGGGAGTATCAGCCCCAGCATTTT. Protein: CASSEGTGEYQPQHF.